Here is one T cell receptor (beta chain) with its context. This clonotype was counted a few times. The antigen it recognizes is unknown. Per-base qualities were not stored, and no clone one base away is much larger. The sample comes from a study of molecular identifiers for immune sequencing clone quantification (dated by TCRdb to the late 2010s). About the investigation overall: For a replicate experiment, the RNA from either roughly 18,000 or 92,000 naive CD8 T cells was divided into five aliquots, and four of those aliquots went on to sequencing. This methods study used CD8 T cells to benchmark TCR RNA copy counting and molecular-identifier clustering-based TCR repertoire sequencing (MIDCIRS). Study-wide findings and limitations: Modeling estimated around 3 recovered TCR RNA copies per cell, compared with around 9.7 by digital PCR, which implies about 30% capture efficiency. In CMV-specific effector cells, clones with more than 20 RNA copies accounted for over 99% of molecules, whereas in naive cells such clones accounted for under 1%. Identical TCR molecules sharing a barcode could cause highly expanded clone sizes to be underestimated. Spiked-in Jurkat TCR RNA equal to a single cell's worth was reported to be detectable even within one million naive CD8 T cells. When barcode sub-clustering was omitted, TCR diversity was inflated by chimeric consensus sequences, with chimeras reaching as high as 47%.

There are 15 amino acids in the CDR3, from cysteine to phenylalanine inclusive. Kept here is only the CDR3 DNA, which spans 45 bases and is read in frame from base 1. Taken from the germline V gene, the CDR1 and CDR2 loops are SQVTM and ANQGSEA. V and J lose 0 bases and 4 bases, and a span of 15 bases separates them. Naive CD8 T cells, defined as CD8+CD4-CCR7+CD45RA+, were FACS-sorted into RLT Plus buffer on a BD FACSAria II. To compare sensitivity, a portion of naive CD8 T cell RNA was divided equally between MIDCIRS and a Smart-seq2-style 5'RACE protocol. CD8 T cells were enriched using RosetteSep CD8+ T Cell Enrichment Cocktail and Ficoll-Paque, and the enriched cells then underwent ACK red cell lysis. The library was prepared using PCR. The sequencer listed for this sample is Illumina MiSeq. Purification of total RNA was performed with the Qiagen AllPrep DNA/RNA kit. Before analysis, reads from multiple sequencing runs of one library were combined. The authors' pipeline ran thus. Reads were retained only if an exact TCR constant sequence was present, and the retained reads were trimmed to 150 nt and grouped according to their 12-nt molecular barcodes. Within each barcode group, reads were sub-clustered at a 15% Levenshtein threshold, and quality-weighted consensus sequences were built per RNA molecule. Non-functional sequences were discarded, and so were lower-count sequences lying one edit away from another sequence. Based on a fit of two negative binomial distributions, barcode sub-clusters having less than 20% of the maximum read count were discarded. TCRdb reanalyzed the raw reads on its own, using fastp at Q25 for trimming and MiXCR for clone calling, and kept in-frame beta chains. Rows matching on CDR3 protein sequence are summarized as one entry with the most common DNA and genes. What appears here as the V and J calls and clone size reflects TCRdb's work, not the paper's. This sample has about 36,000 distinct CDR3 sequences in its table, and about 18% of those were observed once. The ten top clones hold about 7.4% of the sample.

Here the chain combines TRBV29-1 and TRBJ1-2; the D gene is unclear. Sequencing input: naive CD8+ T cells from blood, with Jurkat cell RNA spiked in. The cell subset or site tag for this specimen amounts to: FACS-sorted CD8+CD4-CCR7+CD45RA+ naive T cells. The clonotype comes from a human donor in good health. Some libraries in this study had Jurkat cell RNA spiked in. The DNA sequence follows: TGCAGCGTTGAAGATTTGGAAAGTCTGGCCTATGGCTACACCTTC. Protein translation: CSVEDLESLAYGYTF.